This T cell receptor (beta chain) was found in a study of T cell responses to AZD1222 COVID-19 vaccine. Points from the study as a whole: Across spike, vaccine-associated CD4 TCRs were found, dominant at 160-218 and 743-854. None of the repertoires were sampled until the peak T cell response had passed. Just 5 or 6 AZD1222 recipients tested seropositive at baseline. Most donors were white British, females outnumbered males, and clonal diversity was possibly underestimated.

The method was immunoSEQ multiplex PCR; TCRdb's version includes in-frame clones alone and lacks a portion of them. The table shows tens of thousands of clones, with roughly nine tenths occurring only once. Regarding this clone: Its cognate antigen is unknown.

The CDR3 has 14 amino acids. The junction had 5 bases not matched to a gene; V was cut back by 8 bases and J by 4 bases. The V gene's germline CDR1 is KGHDR and CDR2 SFDVKD. The V and J genes are TRBV24-1 and TRBJ2-3, with 10 bases aligning to TRBD2. The specimen was peripheral blood, collected on day 0 of AZD1222 vaccination. This clonotype originated in an adult in good health. The CDR3, as DNA: TGTGCCACCAAGAGCGGGAGGGTTTCAGATACGCAGTATTTT. This sequence encodes CATKSGRVSDTQYF.